Shown below are 7 T cell receptor beta chains from a single sample sequenced in a study of T cells in Graves' hyperthyroidism and ophthalmopathy. RNA transcripts served as the template for amplifying TCR beta CDR3 regions. First-round RT-PCR of the TCR CDR3 relied on the HTBI primer set. Each CDR3 protein is one row after TCRdb ran MiXCR on the multiplex PCR reads. In the table there are approximately 600,000 distinct CDR3 sequences, around 21% of which are singletons. The material sequenced was blood. The receptors originated from a man aged 25 to 40 with Graves' ophthalmopathy.

This sequence joins TRBV5-4 and TRBJ2-1; possibly TRBD2 for D (6 bases). Trimming left V 5 bases short and J 7 bases short, with 16 bases between. The germline V gene encodes CDR1 SGHNT and CDR2 YYREEE (reference sequence). This CDR3 contains 14 residues. The CDR3, as DNA: TGTGCCAGCAGTAAATCCGGGAGTAGGAATGAGCAGTTCTTC. Its protein is CASSKSGSRNEQFF.

In this sample, this clonotype turned up a few times. The chain is built from TRBV7-9 and TRBJ2-7; a weak D match, TRBD2 (6 bases). CDR1 is SEHNR, CDR2 FQNEAQ, per germline (reference sequence). The CDR3 sequence is 15 residues long. Trimming took off 1 base at V and 0 bases at J, with 10 bases between the two ends. The CDR3 sequence is CASSLDGGHSYEQYF. CDR3 DNA: TGTGCCAGCAGCTTAGACGGGGGTCACTCCTACGAGCAGTACTTC.

This clonotype was seen ten or more times. CDR3 DNA sequence: TGTGCCAGCAGCTCTGGGGGGTCCTACGAGCAGTACTTC. Translation: CASSSGGSYEQYF. V usage is TRBV5-6 and J usage is TRBJ2-7; TRBD2 might be the D (6 bases). Trimming removed 3 bases from V and 1 base from J, with 8 bases in between. Germline V gene lookup returns CDR1 SGHDT and CDR2 YYEEEE. The CDR3 loop spans 13 amino acids. Based on the CDR3 plus reference TRBV5-6 and TRBJ2-7, the full variable domain is DAGVTQSPTHLIKTRGQQVTLRCSPKSGHDTVSWYQQALGQGPQFIFQYYEEEERQRGNFPDRFSGHQFPNYSSELNVNALLLGDSALYLCASSSGGSYEQYFGPGTRLTVT.

This chain links TRBV24-1 with TRBJ2-3; possible D gene TRBD2, 5 bases. The CDR3 sequence is 13 residues long. The germline V gene has CDR1 KGHDR and CDR2 SFDVKD. The V and J ends lost 6 bases and 6 bases respectively, with 12 bases between them. CDR3 nucleotide sequence: TGTGCCACCAGTAGTCCGAGAGGGGATACGCAGTATTTT. It yields the protein CATSSPRGDTQYF.

V is TRBV20-1 and J is TRBJ2-3; D is undetermined. V dropped 8 bases and J dropped 7 bases, with 13 bases sitting between them. There are 11 residues in the CDR3. Germline V CDR1 and CDR2: DFQATT, SNEGSKA (reference sequence). The CDR3 coding sequence is TGCAGTCCCAACACCTTCAATACGCAGTATTTT. Amino acid sequence: CSPNTFNTQYF.

The J gene is TRBJ1-2, the V gene TRBV6-1; possible D gene TRBD1, 6 bases. This CDR3 is built from 13 residues. The germline V gene encodes CDR1 MNHNS and CDR2 SASEGT. V was cut by 7 bases and J by 2 bases, with 11 bases left in between. CDR3 bases: TGTGCCAGCAAATCCGGGACAAACTATGGCTACACCTTC. Translating it yields CASKSGTNYGYTF.

Comment on this clonotype: This could be a read error, since a much larger clone is one nucleotide away. The chain couples TRBV30 to TRBJ1-2, with D tentatively TRBD1 (6 bases). Germline V gene lookup returns CDR1 GTSNPN and CDR2 SVGIG (reference sequence). The length of the CDR3 is 14 residues. This CDR3 is CAWSGGQRDYSYTF. In nucleotides, the CDR3 is TGTGCCTGGAGTGGGGGGCAGAGAGACTATAGCTACACCTTC. The whole variable domain, filled in from reference TRBV30 and TRBJ1-2, reads SQTIHQWPATLVQPVGSPLSLECTVEGTSNPNLYWYRQAAGRGLQLLFYSVGIGQISSEVPQNLSASRPQDRQFILSSKKLLLSDSGFYLCAWSGGQRDYSYTFGSGTRLTVV.